Listed here are 19 T cell receptor beta chains from one sample, sequenced in a study of shared clonotypes between healthy human individuals. Clones were read by immunoSEQ multiplex PCR, and TCRdb kept only the in-frame ones, dropping some. This table holds some 600,000 clones, 95% to 96% found once. CD45RO-negative, CCR7-selected cells formed the naive CD8 fraction, which excluded terminally differentiated effector memory CD45RA+ cells. Sequencing was carried out using naive CD8+ T cells sorted from blood. The receptors derive from a woman aged 30 to 39 in good health.

The V gene is TRBV28, the J gene TRBJ1-5, with TRBD1 as a possible D gene (6 bases). This CDR3 comprises 14 residues. Trimming took 8 bases from V and 5 from J, leaving 16 bases between them. Germline V gene data show CDR1 as MDHEN and CDR2 as SYDVKM. As DNA, the CDR3 is TGTGCCAGCGTACAGGGAGGCTGGGATCAGCCCCAGCATTTT. Amino acids: CASVQGGWDQPQHF.

The CDR3 loop is CASSLIAGETYEQYF. CDR3 nucleotides: TGTGCCAGCAGTCTGATAGCGGGAGAAACCTACGAGCAGTACTTC. J is TRBJ2-7 and V is TRBV27, with 9 bases lining up with TRBD2. This CDR3 is 15 amino acids long. Looked up from germline, CDR1 is MNHEY and CDR2 is SMNVEV (reference sequence). V was pared by 5 bases and J by 2 bases, with 7 bases of the junction left unmatched.

The chain uses TRBV19 and TRBJ2-1, with 8 bases fitting TRBD2. The CDR3 runs to 18 residues. The germline gives CDR1 LNHDA, CDR2 SQIVND (reference sequence). Losses at the gene ends were 7 bases for V and 5 bases for J; bases not matched to a gene: 19. The CDR3 is CASKNVLAEEGRHNEQFF. The CDR3 DNA follows: TGTGCCAGTAAAAACGTACTAGCGGAGGAAGGGCGCCACAATGAGCAGTTCTTC.

The chain uses TRBV13 and TRBJ2-1, with no clear D. This CDR3 region has 16 residues. Germline V gene sequence: CDR1 PRHDT, CDR2 FYEKMQ (reference sequence). Trimming stripped 5 bases from V and 6 bases from J, with 20 bases between. This CDR3 is CASSPPRGRRINEQFF. The CDR3 DNA is TGTGCCAGCAGCCCTCCCCGTGGGCGGAGAATCAATGAGCAGTTCTTC.

This sequence joins TRBV19 and TRBJ2-6, with a tentative D call TRBD1 (6 bases). The CDR3 is 17 amino acids. The germline gives CDR1 LNHDA, CDR2 SQIVND (reference sequence). V was trimmed by 3 bases and J by 2 bases, leaving 14 bases between them. CDR3 coding DNA: TGTGCCAGTAGTATTGGGTTGGGGGCGACTGGGGCCAACGTCCTGACTTTC. This gives the protein CASSIGLGATGANVLTF.

This clone was counted between two and nine times. The rearrangement links TRBV5-6 to TRBJ2-2, with 10 bases aligning to TRBD2. The length of the CDR3 is 16 residues. Germline CDR1 is SGHDT and CDR2 is YYEEEE. Unmatched junction bases numbered 6, after V lost 4 bases and J lost 3 bases. The CDR3 region is CASSLGTSDYTGELFF. The CDR3 region has the DNA TGTGCCAGCAGCCTAGGGACTAGCGACTACACCGGGGAGCTGTTTTTT.

This clone was detected only once. The chain employs TRBV27 and TRBJ2-1; unclear D gene. Germline V gives CDR1 MNHEY, CDR2 SMNVEV (reference sequence). The V end was cut by 1 base, the J end by 0 bases, with 10 bases between. The CDR3 contains 16 residues. CDR3 sequence: CASSLLGPNSYNEQFF. CDR3 bases: TGTGCCAGCAGTTTATTAGGGCCTAACTCCTACAATGAGCAGTTCTTC.

The chain joins TRBV6-5 to TRBJ2-3, with D possibly matching TRBD1 (6 bases). In germline, CDR1 is MNHEY, CDR2 SVGAGI. Trimming removed 2 bases at V and 2 bases at J, with 14 bases between. This CDR3 comprises 16 residues. The CDR3 reads CASSYSSGAPTDTQYF. The CDR3 DNA follows: TGTGCCAGCAGTTACAGTTCAGGGGCCCCCACAGATACGCAGTATTTT.

V gene TRBV28 combines with J gene TRBJ2-5; D gene uncertain. The CDR3 has 17 residues. V was pared by 0 bases and J by 2 bases, with 16 bases between. CDR1 is MDHEN, CDR2 SYDVKM, per germline. CDR3 loop: CASSLWWKATKQETQYF. The CDR3 DNA reads TGTGCCAGCAGTTTATGGTGGAAGGCAACTAAACAAGAGACCCAGTACTTC.

The V gene is TRBV18, the J gene TRBJ2-1; D remains ambiguous. Per germline, CDR1 KGHSH and CDR2 LQKENI. CDR3 size: 15 residues. V was shortened by 6 bases and J by 6 bases, with 18 bases between the two germline ends. This chain's CDR3 is CASSPTPESPNEQFF. The CDR3 nucleotides read TGTGCCAGCTCCCCCACACCGGAGTCCCCCAATGAGCAGTTCTTC.

This clone was seen just once. The V gene is TRBV19, the J gene TRBJ2-5, with D possibly TRBD1 on 5 matching bases. V lost 7 bases, J lost 7 bases, and 10 bases lay in between. The CDR3 has 11 amino acids. The germline gives CDR1 LNHDA, CDR2 SQIVND (reference sequence). CDR3 region: CASMGPGTQYF. The CDR3, as DNA: TGTGCCAGTATGGGGCCCGGGACCCAGTACTTC.

The chain couples TRBV28 to TRBJ2-7; D is possibly TRBD2 (6 bases). With 10 bases removed from V and 5 bases from J, the gap between germline ends came to 21 bases. The germline V gene has CDR1 MDHEN and CDR2 SYDVKM. CDR3 size: 14 residues. This CDR3 reads CATLGNFWRDEQYF. As DNA, the CDR3 is TGTGCCACCCTCGGGAACTTTTGGAGGGACGAGCAGTACTTC.

The chain carries TRBV5-6 and TRBJ2-5, with 10 nucleotides matching TRBD2. V lost 0 bases, J lost 5 bases, and 4 bases stayed unmatched. This CDR3 is 15 amino acids long. Germline V lookup: CDR1 SGHDT, CDR2 YYEEEE. CDR3: CASSLGSGRRETQYF. In DNA, the CDR3 is TGTGCCAGCAGCTTGGGTAGCGGGAGGAGGGAGACCCAGTACTTC.

A remark on this clone: Other DNA sequences from this sample encode an identical CDR3 as well. The rearrangement links TRBV9 to TRBJ2-7; D is uncertain. The CDR3 sequence is 14 residues long. Per germline, CDR1 SGDLS and CDR2 YYNGEE. Trimming shortened V by 0 bases and J by 0 bases, and 7 bases separated the two germline ends. The CDR3 region has the DNA TGTGCCAGCAGCGTAGGGGGTCTCTCCTACGAGCAGTACTTC. Its translation: CASSVGGLSYEQYF. The full variable domain, in which reference TRBV9 and TRBJ2-7 provide the parts outside the CDR3, is DSGVTQTPKHLITATGQRVTLRCSPRSGDLSVYWYQQSLDQGLQFLIQYYNGEERAKGNILERFSAQQFPDLHSELNLSSLELGDSALYFCASSVGGLSYEQYFGPGTRLTVT.

CDR3 in DNA: TGTGCCAGCAGCCGACTAGCGGGAGGAACTAGCACAGATACGCAGTATTTT. As protein: CASSRLAGGTSTDTQYF. The genes are TRBV14 and TRBJ2-3, with TRBD2 matching over 13 bases. Germline trimming cut 4 bases from V and 0 bases from J; bases unmatched to any gene: 4. This CDR3 spans 17 amino acids. Germline-derived CDR1 and CDR2 are SGHDN and FVKESK.

The V gene is TRBV2, the J gene TRBJ1-3; D is uncertain. The CDR3 has 13 amino acids. CDR1 is SNHLY and CDR2 is FYNNEI in the germline V gene. Trimming cost V 9 bases and J 4 bases, with 13 bases left between them. The CDR3 sequence: CASPRGPGNTIYF. CDR3 sequence (DNA): TGTGCCAGTCCTCGAGGGCCAGGAAACACCATATATTTT.

The CDR3 loop reads CSVAHTGNYGYTF. CDR3 sequence (DNA): TGCAGCGTTGCACACACAGGGAACTATGGCTACACCTTC. The chain employs TRBV29-1 and TRBJ1-2; tentative D call: TRBD1 (6 bases). Trimming left V 4 bases short and J 2 bases short, with 11 bases between. The CDR3 consists of 13 residues. CDR1 is SQVTM, CDR2 ANQGSEA, per germline.

This sequence joins TRBV28 and TRBJ2-3, with TRBD2 identical over 7 bases. The CDR3 runs to 18 residues. Trimming took 1 base from V and 0 from J; bases not matched to a gene: 10. Germline lookup yields CDR1 MDHEN and CDR2 SYDVKM. The CDR3 loop is CASSLLGLADLSTDTQYF. DNA of the CDR3: TGTGCCAGCAGTTTATTGGGTCTAGCGGACCTTAGCACAGATACGCAGTATTTT.

The V gene is TRBV27, the J gene TRBJ2-7, with 7 nucleotides matching TRBD1. This CDR3 comprises 16 residues. Trimming cost V 3 bases and J 2 bases; bases outside gene matches: 10. Germline-derived CDR1 and CDR2 are MNHEY and SMNVEV (reference sequence). This chain's CDR3 is CASSFLLDRQTYEQYF. The DNA of the CDR3 is TGTGCCAGCAGTTTCCTACTGGACAGGCAAACCTACGAGCAGTACTTC.